A selection of T cell receptor beta chains follows, all from one sample in a study of human T cells and chemical hapten exposure. TCRdb reprocessed the RACE reads with MiXCR, giving one entry per CDR3 protein. The sample holds 62,000 or so distinct CDR3 sequences, approximately 11% seen once. The material was whole blood, obtained in connection with sensitization to the hapten diphenylcyclopropenone (DPC). These receptors were collected from a woman aged 45 to 65 with alopecia areata. Some clones in this sample may be carry-over from other donors' samples. Both conserved end residues are part of each CDR3. A D gene is named only where the DNA matches it firmly. Clone size, where shown, is once, few, many, or a class for clones that have expanded.

CASRSRTGRGENEQFF,TGTGCCAGCAGATCTAGGACAGGGAGGGGCGAGAATGAGCAGTTCTTC,TRBJ2-1,TRBV7-2,many,.
CASSRDRGNEKLFF,TGTGCCAGCAGCCGGGACAGGGGAAATGAAAAACTGTTTTTT,TRBJ1-4,TRBV2,few,TRBD1
CASSSGDRADQHF,TGTGCCAGCAGCTCTGGGGACAGGGCGGACCAGCATTTT,TRBJ1-5,TRBV7-8,few,TRBD1
CASSVGAGHQETQYF,TGTGCCAGCAGCGTAGGGGCAGGGCACCAAGAGACCCAGTACTTC,TRBJ2-5,TRBV9,.,.
CASSQSREGAEWNTGELFF,TGCGCCAGCAGTCAATCGCGCGAGGGGGCCGAATGGAACACCGGGGAGCTGTTTTTT,TRBJ2-2,TRBV23-1,few,TRBD1
CSARVLRDKLLSTNTGELFF,TGCAGTGCTAGAGTACTCCGGGACAAGTTATTATCGACGAACACCGGGGAGCTGTTTTTT,TRBJ2-2,TRBV20-1,many,.
CASRTVNYGYTF,TGTGCCTCGAGGACTGTGAACTATGGCTACACCTTC,TRBJ1-2,TRBV30,few,.
CASSLSANNSPLHF,TGTGCCAGCAGCTTATCAGCGAATAATTCACCCCTCCACTTT,TRBJ1-6,TRBV7-8,many,.
CASSNYHTDTQYF,TGTGCCAGCAGTAACTACCACACAGATACGCAGTATTTT,TRBJ2-3,TRBV27,.,.
CASSQDLGGFADTQYF,TGTGCCAGCAGCCAAGATTTGGGGGGATTCGCAGATACGCAGTATTTT,TRBJ2-3,TRBV3-1,.,.
CASSLGVGIQYF,TGTGCCAGCAGCTTAGGTGTGGGCATTCAGTACTTC,TRBJ2-4,TRBV7-6,few,.
CASSPAGQSNQPQHF,TGTGCCAGCTCACCCGCAGGGCAGAGCAATCAGCCCCAGCATTTT,TRBJ1-5,TRBV18,.,.
CASSEAGAHEQYF,TGTGCCAGCTCGGAGGCAGGGGCCCACGAGCAGTACTTC,TRBJ2-7,TRBV18,few,.
CSAKPGQGAKNIQYF,TGCAGTGCAAAACCGGGACAGGGGGCCAAAAACATTCAGTACTTC,TRBJ2-4,TRBV20-1,many,TRBD1
CSAAGTSGRSANVEQFF,TGCAGTGCTGCCGGGACTAGCGGGAGATCAGCTAATGTTGAGCAGTTCTTC,TRBJ2-1,TRBV20-1,few,TRBD2
CACAWGASGDYEQYF,TGTGCCTGCGCCTGGGGGGCTAGCGGCGACTACGAGCAGTACTTC,TRBJ2-7,TRBV11-2,many,.
CASSLRQGAGSYGYTF,TGTGCCAGCAGCCTAAGACAGGGCGCAGGGTCCTATGGCTACACCTTC,TRBJ1-2,TRBV5-4,.,TRBD1
CASSYGSGGRTYNEQFF,TGTGCCAGCAGTTACGGATCAGGCGGGAGAACCTACAATGAGCAGTTCTTC,TRBJ2-1,TRBV6-2/TRBV6-3,few,TRBD2
CASSLAGKPYEQYF,TGCGCCAGCAGCTTAGCAGGGAAGCCCTACGAGCAGTACTTC,TRBJ2-7,TRBV5-1,many,.
CASKRGRGSGNTIYF,TGTGCCAGCAAGCGCGGCAGGGGGTCCGGAAACACCATATATTTT,TRBJ1-3,TRBV7-6,.,TRBD1
CASSPVLGESSYNEQFF,TGTGCCAGCTCACCAGTTCTGGGGGAGAGCTCCTACAATGAGCAGTTCTTC,TRBJ2-1,TRBV18,few,.
CASSGSGTLATEAFF,TGCGCCAGCAGCGGCTCCGGGACACTAGCTACTGAAGCTTTCTTT,TRBJ1-1,TRBV5-1,.,.
CASSPPGARAQDEQYF,TGTGCCAGCTCACCACCGGGCGCGAGAGCCCAGGACGAGCAGTACTTC,TRBJ2-7,TRBV18,many,.
CASSFEGDEQFF,TGCGCCAGCAGCTTCGAGGGCGATGAGCAGTTCTTC,TRBJ2-1,TRBV5-1,.,.
CASSFSSYEQYF,TGTGCCAGCAGCTTTAGCTCCTACGAGCAGTACTTC,TRBJ2-7,TRBV5-5,.,.
CAWSRGKLRGYTF,TGTGCCTGGAGTCGGGGGAAATTGCGTGGCTACACCTTC,TRBJ1-2,TRBV30,many,.
CASSRVSGYTDTQYF,TGCGCCAGCAGCCGAGTGAGCGGATACACAGATACGCAGTATTTT,TRBJ2-3,TRBV4-1,few,.